The 8 T cell receptor beta chains presented below share a single source sample, sequenced in a study of shared clonotypes between healthy human individuals. Produced via immunoSEQ multiplex PCR; TCRdb's table is partial and in-frame only. The repertoire consists of about 2.2 million clones, with approximately 92% occurring once and the leading ten covering approximately 1.6%. The naive CD8 fraction comprised CD45RO-negative cells positively selected for CCR7 and excluded terminally differentiated effector memory CD45RA+ cells. Sequenced material: naive CD8+ T cells from PBMCs. These receptors all come from a man between 18 and 35 years old in good health. Some clones in this sample may be carry-over from other donors' samples.

V is TRBV4-1 and J is TRBJ2-5; the D is unclear. The J call could be wrong; TRBJ2-7 is a better fit for the DNA end. Germline V lookup: CDR1 MGHRA, CDR2 YSYEKL. This CDR3 contains 13 residues. CDR3: CASSQGASTEQYF. The DNA of the CDR3 is TGCGCCAGCAGCCAAGGGGCCAGCACCGAGCAGTACTTC.

The rearrangement joins TRBV5-6 to TRBJ2-7; weak D call: TRBD1 (5 bases). V lost 5 bases and J 7 bases, leaving 13 bases between the germline ends. The CDR3 is 12 amino acids. CDR1 SGHDT and CDR2 YYEEEE come from the germline V gene. CDR3 sequence (DNA): TGTGCCAGCAGTTCGGACATCGTTGAGCAGTACTTC. Its protein is CASSSDIVEQYF.

This clone occurred once. The J gene is TRBJ2-5, the V gene TRBV7-9; tentative D call: TRBD1 (5 bases). V shed 1 base and J shed 0 bases, with 15 bases lying between them. The V gene's germline CDR1 is SEHNR and CDR2 FQNEAQ (reference sequence). This CDR3 has 17 amino acids. The CDR3, as DNA: TGTGCCAGCAGCTTAGGGACACCGGGCCATTACCAAGAGACCCAGTACTTC. Translation gives CASSLGTPGHYQETQYF.

This chain uses TRBV27 with TRBJ2-7; tentative D call: TRBD2 (5 bases). Between the trimmed V and J ends, which lost 6 bases and 3 bases, there was a span of 15 bases. Germline CDR1 is MNHEY and CDR2 is SMNVEV (reference sequence). This CDR3 contains 14 residues. The CDR3 loop reads CASRMRTGFYEQYF. The CDR3 region has the DNA TGTGCCAGCAGAATGAGGACGGGGTTCTACGAGCAGTACTTC.

The V call is TRBV10-2, the J call TRBJ2-3, with 9 positions matching TRBD2. The germline V gene has CDR1 WSHSY and CDR2 SAAADI. This CDR3 comprises 16 residues. V shed 4 bases and J 2 bases; nucleotides not matched to a gene: 7. The CDR3 DNA reads TGCGCCAGCAGTGCGGCTAGCGGGGACCACACAGATACGCAGTATTTT. Its translation: CASSAASGDHTDTQYF.

The chain recombines TRBV4-3 with TRBJ1-5; no reliable D call. This CDR3 has 16 amino acids. Germline CDR1 reads LGHNA; CDR2 reads YSLEER. V lost 0 bases, J lost 4 bases, and 13 bases lay in between. Written as DNA, the CDR3 is TGCGCCAGCAGCCAAGAGGCGGTCGTCAGAAATCAGCCCCAGCATTTT. This codes for CASSQEAVVRNQPQHF.

This clone has only a few counts. Other nucleotide sequences in the sample specify the same CDR3. The chain employs TRBV5-4 and TRBJ1-1; D remains ambiguous. The V gene's germline CDR1 is SGHNT and CDR2 YYREEE (reference sequence). With 2 bases removed from V and 1 base from J, the gap between germline ends came to 9 bases. The CDR3 is 14 amino acids. This CDR3 reads CASSFKGGNTEAFF. CDR3 sequence (DNA): TGTGCCAGCAGCTTTAAGGGAGGGAACACTGAAGCTTTCTTT.

This clone has just one count. The chain uses TRBV11-2 and TRBJ2-7, with D tentatively TRBD2 (6 bases). From germline, CDR1 is SGHAT and CDR2 FQNNGV. Trimming took 6 bases from V and 2 from J, leaving 14 bases between them. The CDR3 extends over 14 amino acids. The CDR3 here is CASRYPGLAYEQYF. The CDR3 DNA sequence: TGTGCCAGCAGGTACCCGGGACTTGCCTACGAGCAGTACTTC.